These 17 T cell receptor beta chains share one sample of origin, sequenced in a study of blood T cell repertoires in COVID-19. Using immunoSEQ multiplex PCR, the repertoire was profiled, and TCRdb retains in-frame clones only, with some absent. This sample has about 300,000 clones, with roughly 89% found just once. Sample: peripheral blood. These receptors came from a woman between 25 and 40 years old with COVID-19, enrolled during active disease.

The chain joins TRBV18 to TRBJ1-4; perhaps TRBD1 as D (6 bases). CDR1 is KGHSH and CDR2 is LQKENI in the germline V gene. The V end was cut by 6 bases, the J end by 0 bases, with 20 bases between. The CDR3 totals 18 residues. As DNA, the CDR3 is TGTGCCAGCTCCCCCCGCCAGGGGATCCCAGCAACTAATGAAAAACTGTTTTTT. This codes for CASSPRQGIPATNEKLFF.

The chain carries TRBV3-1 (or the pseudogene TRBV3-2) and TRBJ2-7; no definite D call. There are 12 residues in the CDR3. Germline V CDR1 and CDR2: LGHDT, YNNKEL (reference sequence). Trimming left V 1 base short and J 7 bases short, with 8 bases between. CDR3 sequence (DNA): TGTGCCAGCAGCCAAGGATCTACTGAGCAGTACTTC. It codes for CASSQGSTEQYF.

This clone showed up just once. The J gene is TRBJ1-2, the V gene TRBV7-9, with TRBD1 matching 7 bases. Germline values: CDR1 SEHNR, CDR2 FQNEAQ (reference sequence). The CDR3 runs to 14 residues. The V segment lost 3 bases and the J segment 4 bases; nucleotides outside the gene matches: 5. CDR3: CASSFLGTAYGYTF. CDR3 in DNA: TGTGCCAGCAGCTTCTTAGGGACAGCCTATGGCTACACCTTC.

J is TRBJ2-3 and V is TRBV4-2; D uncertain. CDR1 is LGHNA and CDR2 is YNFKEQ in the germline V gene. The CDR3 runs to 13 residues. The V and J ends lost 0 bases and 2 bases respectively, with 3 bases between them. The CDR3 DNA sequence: TGTGCCAGCAGCCAAGAACTCACAGATACGCAGTATTTT. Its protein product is CASSQELTDTQYF.

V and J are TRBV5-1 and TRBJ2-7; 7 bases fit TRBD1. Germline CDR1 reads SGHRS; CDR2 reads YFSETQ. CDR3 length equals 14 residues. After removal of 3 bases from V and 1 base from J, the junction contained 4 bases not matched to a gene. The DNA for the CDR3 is TGCGCCAGCAGCTCTACACAGGGGTCCTACGAGCAGTACTTC. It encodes CASSSTQGSYEQYF.

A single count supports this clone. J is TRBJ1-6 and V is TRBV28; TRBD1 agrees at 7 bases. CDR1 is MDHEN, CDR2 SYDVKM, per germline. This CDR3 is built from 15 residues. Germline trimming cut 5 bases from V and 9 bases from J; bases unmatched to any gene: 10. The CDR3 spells CASSIQGPLASPLHF. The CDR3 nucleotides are TGTGCCAGCAGTATACAGGGGCCCTTAGCTTCACCCCTCCACTTT.

CDR3 bases: TGCGCCAGCCGACTCGGAGGGGGCGCAGGTAATGAAAAACTGTTTTTT. It translates to CASRLGGGAGNEKLFF. This chain connects TRBV5-1 to TRBJ1-4; 7 bases agree with TRBD1. The CDR3 sequence is 16 residues long. V lost 7 bases, J lost 4 bases, and 13 bases stayed unmatched. Germline lookup yields CDR1 SGHRS and CDR2 YFSETQ.

The CDR3 region has the DNA TGTGCCAGCAGTCCCCAAGGACAGGGGGCGGGAGACTATGGCTACACCTTC. This gives the protein CASSPQGQGAGDYGYTF. V is TRBV28 and J is TRBJ1-2; 11 bases fit TRBD1. There are 17 residues in the CDR3. V dropped 5 bases and J dropped 3; count of bases not matched to a gene: 11. CDR1 MDHEN and CDR2 SYDVKM come from the germline V gene.

CDR3 loop: CASSSRPRGRRTYEQYF. The CDR3, as DNA: TGTGCCAGCAGCTCACGCCCACGGGGGAGAAGGACCTACGAGCAGTACTTC. V and J are TRBV7-6 and TRBJ2-7; D might be TRBD2 (6 bases). V shed 4 bases and J shed 2 bases, with 21 bases lying between them. There are 17 residues in the CDR3. Per the germline V gene, CDR1 is SGHVS and CDR2 is FNYEAQ.

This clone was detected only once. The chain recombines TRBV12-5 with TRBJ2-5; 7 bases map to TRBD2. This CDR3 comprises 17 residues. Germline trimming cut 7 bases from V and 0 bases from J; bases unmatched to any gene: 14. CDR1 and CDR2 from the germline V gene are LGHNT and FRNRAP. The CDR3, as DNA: TGTGCTAGTGCCAGAGGGGTGGCGGGGGTGTACCAAGAGACCCAGTACTTC. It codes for CASARGVAGVYQETQYF.

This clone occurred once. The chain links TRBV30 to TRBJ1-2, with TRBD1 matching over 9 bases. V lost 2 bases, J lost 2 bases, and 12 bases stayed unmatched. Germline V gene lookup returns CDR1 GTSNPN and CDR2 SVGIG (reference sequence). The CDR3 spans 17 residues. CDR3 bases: TGTGCCTGGAGTAGGGGGACAGGGACCCCCCCGAACTATGGCTACACCTTC. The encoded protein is CAWSRGTGTPPNYGYTF.

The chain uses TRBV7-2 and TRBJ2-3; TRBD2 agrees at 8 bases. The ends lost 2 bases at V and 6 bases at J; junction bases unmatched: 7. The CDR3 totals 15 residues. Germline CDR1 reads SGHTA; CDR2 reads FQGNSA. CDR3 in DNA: TGTGCCAGCAGCTTAAGGGGGACTAGTTTGGATACGCAGTATTTT. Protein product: CASSLRGTSLDTQYF. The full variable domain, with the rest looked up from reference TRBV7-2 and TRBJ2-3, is GAGVSQSPSNKVTEKGKDVELRCDPISGHTALYWYRQSLGQGLEFLIYFQGNSAPDKSGLPSDRFSAERTGGSVSTLTIQRTQQEDSAVYLCASSLRGTSLDTQYFGPGTRLTVL.

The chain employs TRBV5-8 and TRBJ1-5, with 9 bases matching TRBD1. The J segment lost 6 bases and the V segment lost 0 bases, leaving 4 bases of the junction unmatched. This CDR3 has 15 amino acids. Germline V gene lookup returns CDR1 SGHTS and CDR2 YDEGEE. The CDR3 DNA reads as TGTGCCAGCAGCTTGGGGGGGACAGGGTCTCAGCCCCAGCATTTT. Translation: CASSLGGTGSQPQHF.

The CDR3 loop is CSASNPNQPQHF. DNA for the CDR3: TGCAGTGCTAGTAATCCTAATCAGCCCCAGCATTTT. This chain joins TRBV20-1 and TRBJ1-5; D remains unclear. V was cut by 3 bases and J by 4 bases, with 7 bases left in between. The CDR3 covers 12 residues. Germline V CDR1 and CDR2: DFQATT, SNEGSKA (reference sequence).

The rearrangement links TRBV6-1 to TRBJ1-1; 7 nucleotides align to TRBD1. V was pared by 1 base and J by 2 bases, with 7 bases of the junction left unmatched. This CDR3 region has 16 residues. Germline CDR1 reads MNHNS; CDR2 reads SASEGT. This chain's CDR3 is CASSEGQGTVNTEAFF. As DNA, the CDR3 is TGTGCCAGCAGTGAAGGGCAGGGGACAGTAAACACTGAAGCTTTCTTT.

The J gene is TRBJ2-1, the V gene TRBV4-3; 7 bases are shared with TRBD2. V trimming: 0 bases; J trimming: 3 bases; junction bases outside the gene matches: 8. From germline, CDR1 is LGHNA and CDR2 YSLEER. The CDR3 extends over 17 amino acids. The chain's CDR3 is CASSQEPWTRDYNEQFF. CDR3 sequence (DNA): TGCGCCAGCAGCCAAGAACCCTGGACTAGGGACTACAATGAGCAGTTCTTC.

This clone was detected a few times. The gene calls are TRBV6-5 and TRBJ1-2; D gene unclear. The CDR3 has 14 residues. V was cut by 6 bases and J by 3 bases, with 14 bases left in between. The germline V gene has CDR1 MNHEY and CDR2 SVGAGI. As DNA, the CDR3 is TGTGCCAGCAGGACCCCCGGGAGGGACTATGGCTACACCTTC. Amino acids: CASRTPGRDYGYTF.